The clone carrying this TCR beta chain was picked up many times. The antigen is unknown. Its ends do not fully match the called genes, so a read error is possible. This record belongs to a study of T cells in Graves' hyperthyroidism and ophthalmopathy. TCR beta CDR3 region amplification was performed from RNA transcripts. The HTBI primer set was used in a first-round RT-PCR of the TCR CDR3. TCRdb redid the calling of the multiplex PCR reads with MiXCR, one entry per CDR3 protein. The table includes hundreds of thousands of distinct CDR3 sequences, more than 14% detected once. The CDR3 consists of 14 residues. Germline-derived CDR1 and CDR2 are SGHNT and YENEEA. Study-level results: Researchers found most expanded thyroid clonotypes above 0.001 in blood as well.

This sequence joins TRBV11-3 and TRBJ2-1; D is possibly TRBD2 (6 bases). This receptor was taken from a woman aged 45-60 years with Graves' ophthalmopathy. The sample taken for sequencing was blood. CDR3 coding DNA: TGTGCCAGCAGCTTACTCGGGAGTTCAAATGTGCAGTTCTTC. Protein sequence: CASSLLGSSNVQFF. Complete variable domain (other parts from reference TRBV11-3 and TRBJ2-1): EAGVVQSPRYKIIEKKQPVAFWCNPISGHNTLYWYLQNLGQGPELLIRYENEEAVDDSQLPKDRFSAERLKGVDSTLKIQPAELGDSAVYLCASSLLGSSNVQFFGPGTRLTVL.